Listed here are 7 T cell receptor beta chains from one sample, sequenced in a study of blood T cell repertoires in COVID-19 (dated by TCRdb to 2020 to 2022). To prepare the library, the immunoSEQ multiplex PCR assay was applied. This immuneACCESS table, as held by TCRdb, lists in-frame sequences with V and J called but not all clones. Of the missing ones, under half trace to an unresolved V gene in checked studies; the others have no known cause. This sample has hundreds of thousands of clones in its table, and about 85% of those were observed once. The ten top clones hold about 4% of the sample. Sequencing used peripheral blood. These TCRs come from a woman between 50 and 59 years old with active or convalescent COVID-19.

CDR3 protein: CASSLRLVSSGRNTGELFF. CDR3 bases: TGCGCCAGCAGCTTGCGCCTGGTTTCGAGCGGAAGAAACACCGGGGAGCTGTTTTTT. The chain has TRBV5-1 and TRBJ2-2, with D possibly TRBD2 on 5 matching bases. This CDR3 comprises 19 residues. V was shortened by 1 base and J by 2 bases, with 21 bases between the two germline ends. The germline CDR1 and CDR2 sequences are SGHRS and YFSETQ. Using reference TRBV5-1 and TRBJ2-2 for the parts outside the CDR3, the full variable domain is KAGVTQTPRYLIKTRGQQVTLSCSPISGHRSVSWYQQTPGQGLQFLFEYFSETQRNKGNFPGRFSGRQFSNSRSEMNVSTLELGDSALYLCASSLRLVSSGRNTGELFFGEGSRLTVL.

V and J are TRBV27 and TRBJ1-1, with 7 positions matching TRBD1. The germline gives CDR1 MNHEY, CDR2 SMNVEV (reference sequence). There are 15 residues in the CDR3. The V gene end was trimmed by 3 bases and the J gene end by 1 base; junction bases not matched to a gene: 5. Here the CDR3 reads CASSFWAGGNTEAFF. The CDR3 nucleotides are TGTGCCAGCAGTTTTTGGGCAGGGGGGAACACTGAAGCTTTCTTT.

The chain recombines TRBV19 with TRBJ2-7, with 11 positions matching TRBD1. The CDR3 is 15 residues long. The germline CDR1 and CDR2 sequences are LNHDA and SQIVND (reference sequence). Trimming removed 10 bases from V and 2 bases from J; junction bases left unmatched: 10. The CDR3 loop reads CATTDGGQGAYEQYF. The CDR3 DNA follows: TGTGCCACTACCGACGGGGGACAGGGGGCCTACGAGCAGTACTTC.

The V and J genes are TRBV2 and TRBJ2-1, with D maybe TRBD2 (6 bases). Germline V gene lookup returns CDR1 SNHLY and CDR2 FYNNEI. V was trimmed by 0 bases and J by 13 bases, leaving 19 bases between them. This CDR3 has 15 residues. CDR3 amino acids: CASSEAWGVGAPQFF. The CDR3 bases are TGTGCCAGCAGTGAAGCGTGGGGGGTTGGGGCCCCCCAGTTCTTC.

The CDR3 nucleotides read TGTGCCAGCTCACCGGCGGGGGGGTTGAACACTGAAGCTTTCTTT. This gives the protein CASSPAGGLNTEAFF. The chain employs TRBV18 and TRBJ1-1; tentatively, D is TRBD1 (5 bases). V gave up 3 bases and J gave up 0 bases, with 11 bases separating them. From germline, CDR1 is KGHSH and CDR2 LQKENI. This CDR3 has 15 residues.

The gene calls are TRBV14 and TRBJ2-7; 11 bases match TRBD1. This CDR3 contains 16 residues. Germline-derived CDR1 and CDR2 are SGHDN and FVKESK. The V gene end was trimmed by 4 bases and the J gene end by 3 bases; junction bases not matched to a gene: 8. CDR3 DNA: TGTGCCAGCAGCCGACTAGTGGGACAGGGGGACTACGAGCAGTACTTC. As protein: CASSRLVGQGDYEQYF. Drawing the rest from reference TRBV14 and TRBJ2-7, the complete variable domain is EAGVTQFPSHSVIEKGQTVTLRCDPISGHDNLYWYRRVMGKEIKFLLHFVKESKQDESGMPNNRFLAERTGGTYSTLKVQPAELEDSGVYFCASSRLVGQGDYEQYFGPGTRLTVT.

The rearrangement uses TRBV28 and TRBJ2-1, with D possibly TRBD1 on 6 matching bases. V was pared by 8 bases and J by 9 bases, with 14 bases between. Germline V gene lookup returns CDR1 MDHEN and CDR2 SYDVKM. The CDR3 is 12 amino acids. CDR3 amino acids: CASGLGRGEQFF. CDR3 bases: TGTGCCAGCGGGTTGGGCAGGGGTGAGCAGTTCTTC.